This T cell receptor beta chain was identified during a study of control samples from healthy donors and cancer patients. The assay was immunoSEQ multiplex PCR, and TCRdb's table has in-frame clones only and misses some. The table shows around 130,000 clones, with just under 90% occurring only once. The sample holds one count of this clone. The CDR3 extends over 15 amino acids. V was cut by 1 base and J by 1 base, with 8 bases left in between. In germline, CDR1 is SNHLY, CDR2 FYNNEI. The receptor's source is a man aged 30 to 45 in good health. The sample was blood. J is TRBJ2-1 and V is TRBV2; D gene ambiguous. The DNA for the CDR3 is TGTGCCAGCAGTGAAGGACGCCTTTCCTACAATGAGCAGTTCTTC. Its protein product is CASSEGRLSYNEQFF.